The 15 T cell receptor beta chains given below trace back to one sample, sequenced in a study of PD-L1 blockade in urothelial cancer. Some clones are missing from TCRdb's copy, which holds only in-frame ones; the method was immunoSEQ multiplex PCR. The data hold tens of thousands of clones, with roughly 84% observed a single time. Time point defined: pretreatment peripheral blood. The material sequenced was PBMCs, taken around atezolizumab (anti-PD-L1) treatment. These receptors were taken from a woman in her sixties or seventies with urothelial cancer.

The J gene is TRBJ2-1, the V gene TRBV6-6, with TRBD2 matching over 10 bases. Germline V lookup: CDR1 MNHNY, CDR2 SVGAGI (reference sequence). The CDR3 totals 16 residues. Germline trimming cut 1 base from V and 10 bases from J; bases unmatched to any gene: 10. CDR3 loop: CASSYFSSGRIIEQFF. CDR3 DNA sequence: TGTGCCAGCAGTTACTTCAGTAGCGGGAGGATTATAGAGCAGTTCTTC.

J is TRBJ1-4 and V is TRBV4-2; no clear D gene. The CDR3 runs 15 residues. Germline lookup yields CDR1 LGHNA and CDR2 YNFKEQ. V gave up 4 bases and J gave up 3 bases, with 12 bases separating them. For the CDR3, the DNA is TGTGCCAGCAGCCCCACTGGTTCCCCTAATGAAAAACTGTTTTTT. It is translated as CASSPTGSPNEKLFF.

This clone was recorded at least ten times. V usage is TRBV30 and J usage is TRBJ1-2; D is perhaps TRBD1 (5 bases). Trimming removed 4 bases at V and 2 bases at J, with 11 bases between. Per the germline V gene, CDR1 is GTSNPN and CDR2 is SVGIG (reference sequence). The CDR3 is made up of 13 amino acids. The CDR3 DNA follows: TGTGCCTGGACGGGGGGGATAAACTATGGCTACACCTTC. It encodes CAWTGGINYGYTF.

This chain joins TRBV15 and TRBJ1-4, with D unresolved. CDR1 and CDR2 from the germline V gene are LNHNV and YYDKDF (reference sequence). CDR3 length: 21 amino acids. V lost 0 bases to trimming and J lost 4 bases, with 27 bases between them. As DNA, the CDR3 is TGTGCCACCAGCAGAGATCAAGGAACAGTGCGATGGATGAGGGATAATGAAAAACTGTTTTTT. Encoded protein: CATSRDQGTVRWMRDNEKLFF. The full variable domain, in which reference TRBV15 and TRBJ1-4 provide the parts outside the CDR3, is DAMVIQNPRYQVTQFGKPVTLSCSQTLNHNVMYWYQQKSSQAPKLLFHYYDKDFNNEADTPDNFQSRRPNTSFCFLDIRSPGLGDTAMYLCATSRDQGTVRWMRDNEKLFFGSGTQLSVL.

V gene TRBV21-1 combines with J gene TRBJ2-7; TRBD2, the table's D call, was not compared with the DNA. TRBV21-1 is shown as a pseudogene. The CDR3 has 15 residues. CDR3 DNA sequence: TGTGCCAGCGGGTTGACTAGTCCCTACTCCTACGAGCAGTACTTC. Amino acids: CASGLTSPYSYEQYF.

The rearrangement uses TRBV2 and TRBJ2-1; 13 positions match TRBD2. Unmatched junction bases numbered 6, after V lost 4 bases and J lost 9 bases. There are 15 residues in the CDR3. Germline V lookup: CDR1 SNHLY, CDR2 FYNNEI. CDR3 region: CASSVTSGGAVEQFF. The CDR3 DNA follows: TGTGCCAGCAGTGTAACTAGCGGGGGGGCCGTTGAGCAGTTCTTC.

This clone has more than one count but fewer than ten. The chain recombines TRBV9 with TRBJ1-2; 10 bases line up with TRBD1. After removal of 0 bases from V and 7 bases from J, the junction contained 3 bases not matched to a gene. The CDR3 is made up of 14 amino acids. The germline V gene encodes CDR1 SGDLS and CDR2 YYNGEE. CDR3 loop: CASSVGTGGFGYTF. For the CDR3, the DNA is TGTGCCAGCAGCGTAGGGACAGGGGGTTTTGGCTACACCTTC.

The J gene is TRBJ2-1, the V gene TRBV27, with 8 bases aligning to TRBD1. V shed 5 bases, J shed 2 bases, and the junction held 8 bases outside the gene matches. Germline V gene lookup returns CDR1 MNHEY and CDR2 SMNVEV (reference sequence). This CDR3 is built from 16 residues. The CDR3 nucleotides are TGTGCCAGCAGTCCACCGACAGGGGCGCCCTACAATGAGCAGTTCTTC. This gives the protein CASSPPTGAPYNEQFF.

This chain connects TRBV2 to TRBJ2-1, with 14 bases fitting TRBD2. This CDR3 contains 17 residues. Germline CDR1 SNHLY, CDR2 FYNNEI. V trimming: 4 bases; J trimming: 2 bases; junction bases outside the gene matches: 4. Here the CDR3 DNA reads TGTGCCAGCAGTGGAGGGGGACTAGCGGGGGCCTACAATGAGCAGTTCTTC. Encoded protein: CASSGGGLAGAYNEQFF.

V gene TRBV5-1 combines with J gene TRBJ1-1; D remains unclear. The CDR3 loop spans 19 amino acids. Per germline, CDR1 SGHRS and CDR2 YFSETQ. Between the trimmed V and J ends, which lost 0 bases and 7 bases, there was a span of 28 bases. CDR3 residues: CASSLGSVFVDTAFSEAFF. DNA for the CDR3: TGCGCCAGCAGCTTGGGTTCGGTGTTCGTAGACACCGCCTTTAGTGAAGCTTTCTTT.

V is TRBV7-8 and J is TRBJ2-3; the match to TRBD2 covers 14 bases. The CDR3 is 17 residues long. Germline V gene data show CDR1 as SGHVS and CDR2 as FQNEAQ. V shed 2 bases, J shed 4 bases, and the junction held 5 bases outside the gene matches. The CDR3 sequence: CASSLSTSGRDPDTQYF. The CDR3 coding sequence is TGTGCCAGCAGCTTATCGACTAGCGGGAGGGACCCAGATACGCAGTATTTT.

The chain is built from TRBV6-1 and TRBJ2-7, with D possibly TRBD2 on 6 matching bases. Germline V gene sequence: CDR1 MNHNS, CDR2 SASEGT. CDR3 length equals 14 residues. The V end was cut by 5 bases, the J end by 0 bases, with 11 bases between. DNA for the CDR3: TGTGCCAGCAGTTATAGCGGTAACTCCTACGAGCAGTACTTC. Translating it yields CASSYSGNSYEQYF.

The V gene is TRBV5-6, the J gene TRBJ2-1, with 11 bases that match TRBD2. This CDR3 region has 17 residues. V was clipped by 5 bases and J by 7 bases; unmatched bases: 14. Germline loops: CDR1 SGHDT, CDR2 YYEEEE. In nucleotides, the CDR3 is TGTGCCAGCAGTTGGACTAGCGGGTCCAACCAGTGGAATGAGCAGTTCTTC. Protein product: CASSWTSGSNQWNEQFF.

The V gene is TRBV6-4, the J gene TRBJ2-1; 8 bases match TRBD1. The CDR3 covers 15 residues. The germline V gene encodes CDR1 MRHNA and CDR2 SNTAGT. V shed 6 bases and J 5 bases; nucleotides not matched to a gene: 9. The CDR3 region is CASSGQGVRDNEQFF. CDR3 nucleotide sequence: TGTGCCAGCAGCGGACAGGGTGTACGGGACAATGAGCAGTTCTTC.

The genes are TRBV6-1 and TRBJ2-3, with D possibly being TRBD1 (5 bases). The CDR3 is made up of 16 amino acids. The germline gives CDR1 MNHNS, CDR2 SASEGT. The V gene lost 2 bases and the J gene lost 0 bases, with 12 bases spanning the gap. CDR3 amino acids: CASSESLGASTDTQYF. CDR3 nucleotides: TGTGCCAGCAGTGAATCGCTAGGGGCTAGCACAGATACGCAGTATTTT.